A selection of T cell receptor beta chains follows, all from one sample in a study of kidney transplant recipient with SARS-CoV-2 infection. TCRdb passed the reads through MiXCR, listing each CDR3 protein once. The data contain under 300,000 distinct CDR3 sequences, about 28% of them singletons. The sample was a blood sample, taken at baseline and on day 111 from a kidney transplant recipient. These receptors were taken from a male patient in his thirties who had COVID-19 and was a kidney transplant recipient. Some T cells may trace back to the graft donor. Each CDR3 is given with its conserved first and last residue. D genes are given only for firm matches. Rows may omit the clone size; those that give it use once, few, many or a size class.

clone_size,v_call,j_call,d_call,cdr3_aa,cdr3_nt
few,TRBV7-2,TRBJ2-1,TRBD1,CASSSDTGAEQFF,TGTGCCAGCAGCTCCGACACAGGGGCAGAGCAGTTCTTC
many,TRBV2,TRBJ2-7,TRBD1,CASSLQGAGYEQYF,TGTGCCAGCAGCCTTCAGGGGGCAGGTTACGAGCAGTACTTC
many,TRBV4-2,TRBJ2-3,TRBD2,CASRPTSGSTDTQYF,TGTGCCAGCCGCCCGACTAGCGGGAGCACAGATACGCAGTATTTT
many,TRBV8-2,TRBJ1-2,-,CGSPITDSRKTYGYTF,TGTGGCAGTCCGATTACTGATAGCCGAAAGACCTATGGCTACACCTTC
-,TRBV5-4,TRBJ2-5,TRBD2,CASTLAGVRETQYF,TGTGCCAGCACACTAGCGGGAGTGAGAGAGACCCAGTACTTC
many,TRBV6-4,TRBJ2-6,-,CASSDGGSSGANVLTF,TGTGCCAGCAGTGACGGGGGGAGCTCTGGGGCCAACGTCCTGACTTTC
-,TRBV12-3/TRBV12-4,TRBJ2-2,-,CASETTNTGELFF,TGTGCCAGCGAGACAACGAACACCGGGGAGCTGTTTTTT
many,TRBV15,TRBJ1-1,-,CATSLQSGGRPEAFF,TGTGCCACCAGCTTACAATCGGGGGGCAGGCCTGAAGCTTTCTTT
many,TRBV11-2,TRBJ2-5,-,CASSLFGEIQETQYF,TGTGCCAGCAGCTTATTCGGGGAAATACAAGAGACCCAGTACTTC
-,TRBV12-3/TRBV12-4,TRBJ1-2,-,CASSGSHSFRKTYGYTF,TGTGCCAGCAGTGGAAGTCACAGCTTCCGAAAGACCTATGGCTACACCTTC
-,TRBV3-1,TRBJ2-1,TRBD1,CASSQHRGGNEQFF,TGTGCCAGCAGCCAACACAGGGGTGGGAATGAGCAGTTCTTC
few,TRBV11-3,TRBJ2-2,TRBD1,CASSPRTGSGGELFF,TGTGCCAGCAGCCCACGGACAGGGTCCGGCGGGGAGCTGTTTTTT
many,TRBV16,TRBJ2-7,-,CASSQSSGEQYF,TGTGCCAGCAGCCAATCATCAGGGGAGCAGTACTTC
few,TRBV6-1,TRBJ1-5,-,CASSEGLGNQPQHF,TGTGCCAGCAGTGAAGGGTTGGGGAATCAGCCCCAGCATTTT
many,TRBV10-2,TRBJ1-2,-,CASSTPDTSRKTYGYTF,TGCGCCAGCAGTACGCCCGACACTTCTAGAAAGACCTATGGCTACACCTTC
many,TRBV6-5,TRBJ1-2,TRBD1,CASSTTGAHGYTF,TGTGCCAGCAGTACAACAGGGGCCCATGGCTACACCTTC
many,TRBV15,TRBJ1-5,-,CATSTGVYDQPQHF,TGTGCCACCAGCACAGGGGTATACGATCAGCCCCAGCATTTT
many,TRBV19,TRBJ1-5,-,CASSMGLDQPQHF,TGTGCCAGTAGTATGGGGCTAGATCAGCCCCAGCATTTT
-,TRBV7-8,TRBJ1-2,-,CASSWLLFTRKTYGYTF,TGTGCCAGCAGCTGGCTGTTGTTTACCCGAAAGACCTATGGCTACACCTTC
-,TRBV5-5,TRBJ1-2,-,CAGPRYVSRKTYGYTF,TGTGCCGGCCCGCGCTATGTCTCGCGAAAGACCTATGGCTACACCTTC
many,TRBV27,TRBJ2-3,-,CASSSPSAPDTQYF,TGTGCCAGCAGTTCCCCGTCGGCACCCGATACGCAGTATTTT
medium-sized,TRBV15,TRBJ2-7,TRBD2,CATSRLAGEVQYF,TGTGCCACCAGTCGACTAGCGGGAGAGGTGCAGTACTTC
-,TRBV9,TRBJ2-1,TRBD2,CASSVRLAGGNEQFF,TGTGCCAGCAGCGTTAGACTAGCGGGAGGGAATGAGCAGTTCTTC
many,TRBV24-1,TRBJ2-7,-,CATSPSLGYEQYF,TGTGCCACCAGTCCTTCCCTAGGATACGAGCAGTACTTC
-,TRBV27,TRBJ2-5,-,CASSPIGQMGEETQYF,TGTGCCAGCAGTCCCATCGGACAGATGGGCGAAGAGACCCAGTACTTC
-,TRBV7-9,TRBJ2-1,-,CASSYRVYEQFF,TGTGCCAGCAGCTACAGGGTATATGAGCAGTTCTTC
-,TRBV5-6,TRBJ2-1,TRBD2,CASSLDWDTSGPYNEQFF,TGTGCCAGCAGCTTGGATTGGGACACTAGCGGCCCCTACAATGAGCAGTTCTTC
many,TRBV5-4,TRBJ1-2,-,CASLNRVPGKTYGYTF,TGTGCCAGCTTGAATCGCGTACCAGGAAAGACCTATGGCTACACCTTC
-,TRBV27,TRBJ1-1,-,CAGSLGISTEAFF,TGTGCCGGCAGTTTAGGGATTAGCACTGAAGCTTTCTTT
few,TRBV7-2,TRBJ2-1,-,CASSLRGLGGINEQFF,TGTGCCAGCAGCTTAAGGGGACTGGGGGGTATCAATGAGCAGTTCTTC
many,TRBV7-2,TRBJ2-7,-,CASSFRAGTSYEQYF,TGTGCCAGCAGCTTTAGGGCAGGGACGTCCTACGAGCAGTACTTC
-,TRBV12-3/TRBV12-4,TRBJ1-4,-,CASSFSGKLFF,TGTGCCAGCAGTTTCAGTGGAAAACTGTTTTTT
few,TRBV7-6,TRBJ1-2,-,CASSLHFESRKTYGYTF,TGTGCCAGCAGCCTCCACTTTGAATCTCGAAAGACCTATGGCTACACCTTC
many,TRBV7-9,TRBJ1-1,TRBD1,CASRRDSLNTEAFF,TGTGCCAGCCGCCGGGACAGCTTGAACACTGAAGCTTTCTTT
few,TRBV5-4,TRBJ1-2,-,CASHKNVPGKTYGYTF,TGTGCCAGCCATAAAAACGTACCAGGAAAGACCTATGGCTACACCTTC
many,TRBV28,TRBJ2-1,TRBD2,CASITGREHEQFF,TGTGCCAGTATAACGGGGAGGGAGCATGAGCAGTTCTTC
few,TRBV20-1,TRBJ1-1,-,CSAPSADGAWGTEAFF,TGCAGTGCTCCTTCAGCGGACGGAGCCTGGGGCACTGAAGCTTTCTTT
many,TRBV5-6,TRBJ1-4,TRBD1,CASSTRTGGEKLFF,TGTGCCAGCAGCACCCGGACAGGTGGTGAAAAACTGTTTTTT
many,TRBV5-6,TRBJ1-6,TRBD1,CASSLGTGDSPLHF,TGTGCCAGCAGCTTGGGGACAGGGGATTCACCCCTCCACTTT
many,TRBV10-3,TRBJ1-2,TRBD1,CAIRAGTQGDYGYTF,TGTGCCATCAGAGCCGGGACTCAGGGGGACTATGGCTACACCTTC